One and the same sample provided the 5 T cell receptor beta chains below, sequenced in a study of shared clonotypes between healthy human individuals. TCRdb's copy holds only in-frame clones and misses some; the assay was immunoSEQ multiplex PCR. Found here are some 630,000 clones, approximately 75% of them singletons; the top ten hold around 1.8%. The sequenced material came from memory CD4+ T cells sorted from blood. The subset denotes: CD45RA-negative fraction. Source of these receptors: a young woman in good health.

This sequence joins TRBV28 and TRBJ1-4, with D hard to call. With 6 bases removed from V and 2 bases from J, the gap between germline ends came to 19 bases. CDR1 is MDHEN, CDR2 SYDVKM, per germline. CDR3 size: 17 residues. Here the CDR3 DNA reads TGTGCCAGCAGCTTGGAGGCCCTCTCGCAGACTAATGAAAAACTGTTTTTT. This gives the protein CASSLEALSQTNEKLFF.

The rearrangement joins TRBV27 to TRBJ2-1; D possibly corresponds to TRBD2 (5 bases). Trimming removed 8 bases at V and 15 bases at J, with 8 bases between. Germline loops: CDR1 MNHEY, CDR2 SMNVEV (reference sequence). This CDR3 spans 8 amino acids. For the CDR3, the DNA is TGTGCCAGCGGGAGAGGGTTCTTC. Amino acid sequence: CASGRGFF.

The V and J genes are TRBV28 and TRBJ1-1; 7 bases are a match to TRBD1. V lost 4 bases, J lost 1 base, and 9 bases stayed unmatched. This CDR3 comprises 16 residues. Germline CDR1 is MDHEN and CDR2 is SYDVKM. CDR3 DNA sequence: TGTGCCAGCAGTTCCCCCGGACAGGTAGCGAACACTGAAGCTTTCTTT. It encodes CASSSPGQVANTEAFF.

CDR3 region: CASSLMQGAIDTEAFF. The CDR3 DNA reads TGTGCCAGCAGCTTAATGCAGGGGGCAATAGACACTGAAGCTTTCTTT. The V gene is TRBV7-8, the J gene TRBJ1-1; 8 bases are shared with TRBD1. The CDR3 is 16 amino acids. Germline V lookup: CDR1 SGHVS, CDR2 FQNEAQ. V gave up 2 bases and J gave up 3 bases; unmatched junction bases: 8.

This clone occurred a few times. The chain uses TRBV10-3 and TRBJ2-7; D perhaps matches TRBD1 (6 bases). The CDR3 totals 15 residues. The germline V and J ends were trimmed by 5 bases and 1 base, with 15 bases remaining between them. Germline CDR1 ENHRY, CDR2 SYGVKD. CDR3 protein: CAISLMTGPSYEQYF. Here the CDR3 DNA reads TGTGCCATCAGTTTGATGACAGGTCCATCCTACGAGCAGTACTTC.